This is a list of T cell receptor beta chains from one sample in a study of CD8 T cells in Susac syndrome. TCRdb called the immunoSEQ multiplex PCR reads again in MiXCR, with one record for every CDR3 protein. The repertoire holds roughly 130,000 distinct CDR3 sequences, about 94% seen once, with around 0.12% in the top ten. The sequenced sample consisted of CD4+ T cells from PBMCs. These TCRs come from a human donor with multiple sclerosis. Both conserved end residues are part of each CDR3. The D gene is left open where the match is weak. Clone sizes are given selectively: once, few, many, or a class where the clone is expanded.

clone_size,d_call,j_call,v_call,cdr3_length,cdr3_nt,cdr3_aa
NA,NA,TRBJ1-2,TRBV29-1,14,TGCAGCGTTGACGGGAGTACAGGGTTCTATGGCTACACCTTC,CSVDGSTGFYGYTF
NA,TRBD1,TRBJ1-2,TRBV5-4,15,TGTGCCAGCAGCTTGGGAGGGGGCGCAGATTATGGCTACACCTTC,CASSLGGGADYGYTF
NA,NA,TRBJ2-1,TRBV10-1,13,TGCGCCAGCCAGGGGCCGTCCGGCAATGAGCAGTTCTTC,CASQGPSGNEQFF
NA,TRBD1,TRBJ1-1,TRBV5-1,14,TGCGCCAGCAGCCGACGGGACAGTATCACTGAAGCTTTCTTT,CASSRRDSITEAFF
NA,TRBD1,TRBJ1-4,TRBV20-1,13,TGCAGTGCTAGGGGACAGGGGAATGAAAAACTGTTTTTT,CSARGQGNEKLFF
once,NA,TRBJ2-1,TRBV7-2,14,TGTGCCAGCAGCCGGTTTCAATCCTACAATGAGCAGTTCTTC,CASSRFQSYNEQFF
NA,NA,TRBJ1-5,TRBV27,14,TGTGCCAGCAGTTTTGGTCAGGACAATCAGCCCCAGCATTTT,CASSFGQDNQPQHF
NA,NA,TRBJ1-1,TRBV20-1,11,TGCAGTGCGCCCAAACAGGGAGAAGCTTTCTTT,CSAPKQGEAFF
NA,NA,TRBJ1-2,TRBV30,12,TGTGCCTGGACCTACAGGGACTATGGCTACACCTTC,CAWTYRDYGYTF
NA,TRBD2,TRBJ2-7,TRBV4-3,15,TGCGCCAGCAGCCAAGATGGCGGGGGACTGTACGAGCAGTACTTC,CASSQDGGGLYEQYF
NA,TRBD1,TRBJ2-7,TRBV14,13,TGTGCCAGCAGCCAATCCCAACAGGGGAAGCAGTACTTC,CASSQSQQGKQYF
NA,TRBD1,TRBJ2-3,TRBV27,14,TGTGCCAGCAGTCGGGACAGGAGCACAGATACGCAGTATTTT,CASSRDRSTDTQYF
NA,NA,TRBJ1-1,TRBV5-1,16,TGCGCCAGCAGCTTGACAGGCCAGAACATGAACACTGAAGCTTTCTTT,CASSLTGQNMNTEAFF
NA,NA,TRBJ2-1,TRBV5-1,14,TGCGCCAGCTCCCAAGGACTAAGTTCCAATGAGCAGTTCTTC,CASSQGLSSNEQFF
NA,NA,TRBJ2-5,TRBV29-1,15,TGCAGCGTTGAGGGCTATAGGTCCAAACAAGAGACCCAGTACTTC,CSVEGYRSKQETQYF
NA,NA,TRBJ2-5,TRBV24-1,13,TGTGCCACCAGTGACCCCAGCGTAGAGACCCAGTACTTC,CATSDPSVETQYF
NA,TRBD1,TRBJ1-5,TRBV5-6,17,TGTGCCAGCAGCCGCACCGAGACAGGGAGAAGCAATCAGCCCCAGCATTTT,CASSRTETGRSNQPQHF
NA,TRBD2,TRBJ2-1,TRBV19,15,TGTGCCAGTAGTATTACTAGCGGGAGAATAACTGAGCAGTTCTTC,CASSITSGRITEQFF
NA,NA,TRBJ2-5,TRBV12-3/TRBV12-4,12,TGTGCCAGCAGTGGGTCACAACAGACCCAGTACTTC,CASSGSQQTQYF
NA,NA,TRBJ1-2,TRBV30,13,TGTGCCTGGAGTGTACTAGCAGGCTATGGCTACACCTTC,CAWSVLAGYGYTF
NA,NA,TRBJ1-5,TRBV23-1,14,TGCGCCAGCAGTCTTTCAGATAGCAATCAGCCCCAGCATTTT,CASSLSDSNQPQHF
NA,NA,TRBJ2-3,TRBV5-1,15,TGCGCCAGCAGCTTGGTTCTGACTAGCACAGATACGCAGTATTTT,CASSLVLTSTDTQYF
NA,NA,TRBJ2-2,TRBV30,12,TGTGCCTGGCCCCGGGGAACCGGGGAGCTGTTTTTT,CAWPRGTGELFF
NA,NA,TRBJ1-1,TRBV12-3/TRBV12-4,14,TGTGCCAGCAGCCCTCTCCGGCAGAACACTGAAGCTTTCTTT,CASSPLRQNTEAFF
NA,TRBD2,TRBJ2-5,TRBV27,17,TGTGCCAGCAGCTTAACCCTCCCACTAGCGGGGGTTGAGACCCAGTACTTC,CASSLTLPLAGVETQYF
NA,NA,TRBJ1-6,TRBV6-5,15,TGTGCCAGCAGCTGGGGAAACTATAGGAATTCACCCCTCCACTTT,CASSWGNYRNSPLHF
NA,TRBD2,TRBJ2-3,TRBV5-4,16,TGTGCCAGCAGCAGTGGGACTAGCGGGGCCACAGATACGCAGTATTTT,CASSSGTSGATDTQYF
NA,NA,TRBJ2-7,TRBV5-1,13,TGCGCCAGCAGCTTGACGCTGGCCTACGAGCAGTACTTC,CASSLTLAYEQYF